This record looks at one T cell receptor (beta chain) sequence and its context. Its target is unknown. Unique molecular identifiers were carried by the TCR beta cDNA libraries. A single record per CDR3 protein comes from TCRdb applying MiXCR to the PCR reads. Here the sample spans some 690,000 distinct CDR3 sequences, 25% to 30% being singletons. The record originates from a study of post-analysis software for immune sequencing data. On the study more broadly: Patients with relapsing-remitting, secondary progressive and progressive-relapsing multiple sclerosis courses were all represented.

The study's findings and limits: Roughly 5 TRBV segments, TRBV5-6, TRBV5-1 and TRBV20-1 among them, were found more frequent in patients than controls.

Trimming left V 8 bases short and J 9 bases short, with 29 bases between. The CDR3 has 17 residues. Germline V gives CDR1 LNHDA, CDR2 SQIVND (reference sequence). Sequenced material: blood. The receptor was derived from a girl under 18 with multiple sclerosis. The J gene is TRBJ1-5, the V gene TRBV19; a possible D gene is TRBD1 (6 bases). The CDR3 is CASRDKGGPTTVRPQHF. In DNA form, the CDR3 reads TGTGCCAGTCGGGACAAAGGGGGGCCTACAACCGTGCGGCCCCAGCATTTT.